This T cell receptor beta chain is from a study of blood T cell repertoires in COVID-19. Across the study: From the United States, Italy and Spain came samples of acute and convalescent COVID-19. The analysed material was cDNA or gDNA that came from T cells, B-cell-depleted T cells, or PBMCs.

Trimming left V 3 bases short and J 1 base short, with 6 bases between. The V gene's germline CDR1 is MDHEN and CDR2 SYDVKM. This CDR3 has 13 amino acids. The method was immunoSEQ multiplex PCR; TCRdb's version includes in-frame clones alone and lacks a portion of them. The sample holds about 150,000 clones, about 87% seen once. Material for sequencing was peripheral blood. The chain employs TRBV28 and TRBJ1-2; D is undetermined. This receptor was obtained from a man aged 55 to 70 with active or convalescent COVID-19. The CDR3 DNA follows: TGTGCCAGCAGTTTGCGAGTTAACTATGGCTACACCTTC. Its protein is CASSLRVNYGYTF.